The present entry profiles one T cell receptor beta chain with its context. Libraries were prepared by immunoSEQ multiplex PCR; TCRdb keeps only in-frame clonotypes and omits some of them. The data show more than 60,000 clones, around four fifths seen once. This CDR3 region has 14 residues. V dropped 4 bases and J dropped 9; count of bases not matched to a gene: 4. Germline loops: CDR1 SNHLY, CDR2 FYNNEI. The sample is drawn from a study of blood T cell repertoires in COVID-19. Study summary: Italy, Spain and the United States were the sources of the convalescent and acute COVID-19 samples. Sources were T cells, B-cell-depleted T cells, or PBMCs; the material itself was cDNA or gDNA.

The sequence came from a human donor in a cohort sampled during active COVID-19. The sequencing sample was made of peripheral blood. J is TRBJ1-6 and V is TRBV2; 9 nucleotides agree with TRBD1. As DNA, the CDR3 is TGTGCCAGCAGTGGAATGGACAGGGGTTCACCCCTCCACTTT. Its protein product is CASSGMDRGSPLHF.